What follows are 16 T cell receptor beta chains derived from one specimen sequenced in a study of shared clonotypes between healthy human individuals. Assay used: immunoSEQ multiplex PCR; TCRdb lists only in-frame clones, some missing. The table shows about 710,000 clones, with around three quarters occurring only once. What was sequenced was memory CD4+ T cells sorted from blood. Subset in this sample: CD45RA-negative fraction. These receptors all stem from a woman in her twenties or thirties in good health.

This chain connects TRBV6-6 to TRBJ1-1, with 9 nucleotides matching TRBD1. CDR1 is MNHNY, CDR2 SVGAGI, per germline (reference sequence). This CDR3 region has 15 residues. With V trimmed by 6 bases and J by 8 bases, 13 bases remained unmatched. The CDR3 loop is CASRATTGTGPEAFF. DNA of the CDR3: TGTGCCAGCAGAGCAACCACCGGGACAGGGCCAGAAGCTTTCTTT.

The V call is TRBV10-2, the J call TRBJ2-7; TRBD2 might be the D (5 bases). This CDR3 is built from 16 residues. The germline V gene encodes CDR1 WSHSY and CDR2 SAAADI. Trimming removed 7 bases at V and 3 bases at J, with 22 bases between. DNA for the CDR3: TGCGCCAGCACCAAAAAGGGCGGAGAAGCGGACTACGAGCAGTACTTC. This translates into CASTKKGGEADYEQYF.

V gene TRBV5-1 combines with J gene TRBJ1-4; perhaps TRBD1 as D (5 bases). From germline, CDR1 is SGHRS and CDR2 YFSETQ. V was cut by 2 bases and J by 8 bases, with 22 bases left in between. The CDR3 extends over 17 amino acids. CDR3 DNA sequence: TGCGCCAGCAGCTTAAGACTTGGACAATCAGTAGGAGAAAAACTGTTTTTT. Its translation is CASSLRLGQSVGEKLFF.

This clone appeared a few times. This sequence joins TRBV19 and TRBJ1-1; 7 bases are shared with TRBD1. The germline gives CDR1 LNHDA, CDR2 SQIVND (reference sequence). This CDR3 spans 15 amino acids. J was trimmed by 5 bases and V by 8 bases; bases with no gene match: 14. The CDR3: CASGKGDRAGTEAFF. CDR3 DNA sequence: TGTGCCAGTGGAAAAGGGGACAGAGCTGGGACTGAAGCTTTCTTT.

This clone was detected once. The CDR3 protein is CASRNPLAGGGRTDTQYF. The CDR3 nucleotides are TGTGCCAGCAGGAACCCATTAGCGGGAGGGGGGAGAACAGATACGCAGTATTTT. This rearrangement joins TRBV2 to TRBJ2-3; the match to TRBD2 covers 11 bases. Germline CDR1 is SNHLY and CDR2 is FYNNEI. This CDR3 region has 18 residues. V lost 6 bases to trimming and J lost 3 bases; unmatched junction nucleotides: 14.

This clone appeared a few times. V usage is TRBV5-1 and J usage is TRBJ2-1, with 7 bases fitting TRBD1. With 5 bases clipped from V and 0 bases from J, the junction kept 5 bases outside the gene matches. Germline CDR1 SGHRS, CDR2 YFSETQ. The CDR3 loop spans 15 amino acids. The CDR3 here is CASSLTGSSYNEQFF. In DNA form, the CDR3 reads TGCGCCAGCAGTCTGACAGGGAGCTCCTACAATGAGCAGTTCTTC.

The chain is built from TRBV2 and TRBJ2-5; tentatively, D is TRBD1 or TRBD2 (5 bases each). The DNA end lines up better with TRBJ2-7; the J call may be wrong. The V gene's germline CDR1 is SNHLY and CDR2 FYNNEI. CDR3 size: 14 residues. Here the CDR3 reads CASNYGTRRYEQYF. CDR3 sequence (DNA): TGTGCCAGCAATTACGGGACCCGCCGCTACGAGCAGTACTTC.

This clone was recorded at least ten times. The chain joins TRBV28 to TRBJ2-1; D is perhaps TRBD2 (6 bases). CDR1 and CDR2 (germline): MDHEN, SYDVKM. The CDR3 spans 14 residues. V lost 9 bases to trimming and J lost 1 base, with 13 bases between them. The DNA of the CDR3 is TGTGCCAGAACCGGGGGTAGGTCCTACAATGAGCAGTTCTTC. Translating gives CARTGGRSYNEQFF.

This clone was seen only once. The rearrangement links TRBV23-1 to TRBJ2-7, with a tentative D call TRBD1 (5 bases). TRBV23-1 is designated an ORF whose function remains uncertain. This CDR3 comprises 11 residues. The V end was cut by 10 bases, the J end by 3 bases, with 10 bases between. In nucleotides, the CDR3 is TGCGCCAAACCAACAGGCTACGAGCAGTACTTC. This sequence encodes CAKPTGYEQYF.

The rearrangement links TRBV7-2 to TRBJ2-3; no definite D call. Germline assignment: CDR1 SGHTA and CDR2 FQGNSA. V lost 5 bases and J 6 bases, leaving 9 bases between the germline ends. The CDR3 extends over 12 amino acids. CDR3 residues: CASSDPVDTQYF. Written as DNA, the CDR3 is TGTGCCAGCAGCGACCCCGTGGATACGCAGTATTTT.

The gene calls are TRBV11-2 and TRBJ1-4; TRBD1 matches 7 bases. Trimming at V came to 5 bases and at J to 0 bases, leaving 9 bases not matched to a gene. CDR1 SGHAT and CDR2 FQNNGV come from the germline V gene. The CDR3 spans 17 residues. The CDR3 loop reads CASSRGQRQPTNEKLFF. As DNA, the CDR3 is TGTGCCAGCAGCCGGGGACAGCGACAGCCAACTAATGAAAAACTGTTTTTT.

This clone was counted a few times. This chain connects TRBV19 to TRBJ2-5, with a possible D match to TRBD2 (6 bases). The CDR3 length is 14 residues. CDR1 is LNHDA, CDR2 SQIVND, per germline (reference sequence). The V and J ends lost 5 bases and 7 bases respectively, with 17 bases between them. CDR3 in DNA: TGTGCCAGTAGTCCTCGGGACTCGGTCGGGACCCAGTACTTC. Its protein is CASSPRDSVGTQYF.

About this clone itself: A much larger clone differs by one base, so this may be a read error. The chain couples TRBV4-2 to TRBJ1-2; D remains ambiguous. The CDR3 loop spans 12 amino acids. Germline assignment: CDR1 LGHNA and CDR2 YNFKEQ. V lost 1 base to trimming and J lost 2 bases, with 2 bases between them. The CDR3 here is CASSQGNYGYTF. In nucleotides, the CDR3 is TGTGCCAGCAGCCAAGGGAACTATGGCTACACCTTC.

This clone has just one count. This rearrangement joins TRBV6-5 to TRBJ2-7; D possibly uses TRBD1 or TRBD2 (6 bases each). This CDR3 has 14 residues. V was trimmed by 6 bases and J by 5 bases, leaving 17 bases between them. The V gene's germline CDR1 is MNHEY and CDR2 SVGAGI. The CDR3 reads CASSPEGGSDEQYF. CDR3 coding DNA: TGTGCCAGCAGCCCAGAGGGGGGTTCGGACGAGCAGTACTTC.

This clone was observed a handful of times. Other DNA sequences of this sample code for an identical CDR3. The chain recombines TRBV5-1 with TRBJ1-4, with D unclear. The CDR3 loop spans 14 amino acids. Trimming shortened V by 1 base and J by 0 bases, and 4 bases separated the two germline ends. Germline CDR1 reads SGHRS; CDR2 reads YFSETQ. The chain's CDR3 is CASSLTTTNEKLFF. CDR3 coding DNA: TGCGCCAGCAGCTTGACCACAACTAATGAAAAACTGTTTTTT.

The J gene is TRBJ2-7, the V gene TRBV30; TRBD2 matches 8 bases. The CDR3 is made up of 14 amino acids. The trim removed 0 bases at V and 4 bases at J, leaving 5 bases unmatched. CDR1 is GTSNPN, CDR2 SVGIG, per germline (reference sequence). In DNA form, the CDR3 reads TGTGCCTGGAGTGTCCGGGGGGGCGTTTACGAGCAGTACTTC. Translation: CAWSVRGGVYEQYF.